The rows below give T cell receptor beta chains drawn from one sample of a study of early T cells in non-severe SARS-CoV-2 infection. TCRdb ran MiXCR on the 5' RACE reads and lists one entry per CDR3 protein. This table holds tens of thousands of distinct CDR3 sequences, about 9.7% found once. What was sequenced was whole blood. The receptors here all came from an adult who was a healthcare worker with PCR-confirmed SARS-CoV-2 infection or an uninfected control (not recorded which). Both conserved end residues are part of each CDR3. A D gene is named only where the DNA matches it firmly. Clone size is shown for a subset of rows, as once, few, many or a class of expanded clone.

j_gene	d_gene	v_gene	abundance	CDR3nt	CDR3aa
TRBJ2-1	-	TRBV30	-	TGTGCCTGGAGTGTAAACCCGACCCAGCAGTTCTTC	CAWSVNPTQQFF
TRBJ2-5	-	TRBV5-5	-	TGTGCCAGCAGCTTGGCCTGGGGGCCCGGCCAAGAGACCCAGTACTTC	CASSLAWGPGQETQYF
TRBJ1-1	TRBD1	TRBV29-1	many	TGCAGCGCTCAAGGGGAAGGGGGCATCACTGAAGCTTTCTTT	CSAQGEGGITEAFF
TRBJ2-5	TRBD2	TRBV20-1	-	TGCAGTGCTCCGACTAGCGGCCAAGAGACCCAGTACTTC	CSAPTSGQETQYF
TRBJ2-2	-	TRBV15	many	TGTGCCACCAGGAAGGGACCCTCGACTTTGAGCGCCGGGGAGCTGTTTTTT	CATRKGPSTLSAGELFF
TRBJ1-4	-	TRBV9	many	TGTGCCAGCAGCGGCCGGGACCTAGGGGATGAAAAACTGTTTTTT	CASSGRDLGDEKLFF
TRBJ2-7	-	TRBV12-3/TRBV12-4	many	TGTGCCAGCAGTCTAGGATACGAGCAGTACTTC	CASSLGYEQYF
TRBJ2-6	-	TRBV19	few	TGTGCCAGTAGTATAGAGAGGAGCGGGGCCAACGTCCTGACTTTC	CASSIERSGANVLTF
TRBJ2-7	TRBD1	TRBV20-1	many	TGCAGTGCTAGGGAGACAGGGATGCACGAGCAGTACTTC	CSARETGMHEQYF
TRBJ2-3	-	TRBV6-1	-	TGTGCCAGCAGTGAACTTTTTACAGATACGCAGTATTTT	CASSELFTDTQYF
TRBJ2-5	TRBD2	TRBV10-3	many	TGTGCCATCAGTCTAGGTGCGGGAGGGCCCGCGACCCAGTACTTC	CAISLGAGGPATQYF
TRBJ2-2	-	TRBV7-9	many	TGTGCCAGCCAACCCTTGAACACCGGGGAGCTGTTTTTT	CASQPLNTGELFF
TRBJ1-2	TRBD1	TRBV29-1	few	TGCAGCGCCACTCAGGGGGCGCAGAGCTATGGCTACACCTTC	CSATQGAQSYGYTF
TRBJ2-3	TRBD2	TRBV6-4	many	TGTGCCAGCAGTCCTAGCGGGATGGCAGATACGCAGTATTTT	CASSPSGMADTQYF
TRBJ1-3	-	TRBV6-6	-	TGTGCCAGCAGTTCGGGACCGCCAAACACCATATATTTT	CASSSGPPNTIYF
TRBJ1-5	-	TRBV7-2	-	TGTGCCAGCAGCTTAGTTAGCAATCAGCCCCAGCATTTT	CASSLVSNQPQHF